Listed below are T cell receptor beta chains from one sample, sequenced in a study of shared clonotypes between healthy human individuals. Measured with immunoSEQ multiplex PCR; TCRdb has only the in-frame clones, and not every one. The data hold under 600,000 clones, with around 95% observed a single time. Input material: naive CD4+ T cells sorted from blood. The receptor set was obtained from a woman younger than 45 in good health. Each CDR3 is given with its conserved first and last residue. D genes are given only for firm matches. Size is stated for part of the rows, as once, few or many counts, or as a class when the clone is expanded.

J gene | V gene | clone size | D gene | CDR3 DNA | CDR3 protein
TRBJ1-1 | TRBV29-1 | - | - | TGCAGCGTTGAAGGCCGACAGATGAACACTGAAGCTTTCTTT | CSVEGRQMNTEAFF
TRBJ1-1 | TRBV5-8 | - | - | TGTGCCAGCAGCCTTTCGGACAGTGACACTGAAGCTTTCTTT | CASSLSDSDTEAFF
TRBJ1-3 | TRBV30 | - | - | TGTGCCTGGGGTTACGGCAGGGGAACCTACACCATATATTTT | CAWGYGRGTYTIYF
TRBJ2-5 | TRBV7-9 | - | - | TGTGCCAGCAGCTTAGCCCGGCAGAGGGTAGGAGAGACCCAGTACTTC | CASSLARQRVGETQYF
TRBJ1-5 | TRBV20-1 | - | - | TGCAGTGCCGCAGGGAATCAGCCCCAGCATTTT | CSAAGNQPQHF
TRBJ1-2 | TRBV5-4 | - | - | TGTGCCAGCAGCCTGAAAGGTGTCTATGGCTACACCTTC | CASSLKGVYGYTF
TRBJ2-7 | TRBV5-5 | - | TRBD2 | TGTGCCAGCAGCCGGGGGAGGGCGGGTTACGAGCAGTACTTC | CASSRGRAGYEQYF
TRBJ1-5 | TRBV6-1 | - | - | TGTGCCAGCAGTGAACGGGGTGGCGGGCCCCAGCATTTT | CASSERGGGPQHF
TRBJ1-1 | TRBV20-1 | few | - | TGCAGTGCCAGGGACATCACTGAAGCTTTCTTT | CSARDITEAFF
TRBJ1-1 | TRBV28 | - | - | TGTGCCAGCGTCTTGAACACTGAAGCTTTCTTT | CASVLNTEAFF